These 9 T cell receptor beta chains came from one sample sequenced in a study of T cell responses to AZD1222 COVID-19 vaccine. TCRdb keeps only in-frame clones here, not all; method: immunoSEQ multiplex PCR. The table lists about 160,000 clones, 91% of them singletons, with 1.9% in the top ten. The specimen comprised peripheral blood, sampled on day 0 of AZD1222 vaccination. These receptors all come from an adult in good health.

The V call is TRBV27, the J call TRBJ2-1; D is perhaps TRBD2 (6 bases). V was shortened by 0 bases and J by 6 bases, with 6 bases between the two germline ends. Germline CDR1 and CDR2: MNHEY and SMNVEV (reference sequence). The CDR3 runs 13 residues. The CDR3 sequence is CASSLSGSNEQFF. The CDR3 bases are TGTGCCAGCAGTTTATCCGGGAGCAATGAGCAGTTCTTC.

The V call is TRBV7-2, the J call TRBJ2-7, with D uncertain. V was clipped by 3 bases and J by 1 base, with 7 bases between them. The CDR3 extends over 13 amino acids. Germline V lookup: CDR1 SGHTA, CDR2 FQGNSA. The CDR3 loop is CASSLARSYEQYF. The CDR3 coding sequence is TGTGCCAGCAGCTTGGCCAGGTCCTACGAGCAGTACTTC.

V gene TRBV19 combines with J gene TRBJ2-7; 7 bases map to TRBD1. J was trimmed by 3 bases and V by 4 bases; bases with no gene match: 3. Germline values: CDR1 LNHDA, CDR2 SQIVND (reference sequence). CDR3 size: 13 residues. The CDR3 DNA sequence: TGTGCCAGTAGTAGACAGGGTAACTACGAGCAGTACTTC. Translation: CASSRQGNYEQYF.

In DNA, the CDR3 is TGTGCCAGCAGTACTAACACTGAAGCTTTCTTT. The encoded protein is CASSTNTEAFF. The V and J genes are TRBV6-2 or TRBV6-3 and TRBJ1-1; D is unclear. Trimming pared 5 bases from V and 2 bases from J, leaving 3 bases between. The CDR3 extends over 11 amino acids. Germline values: CDR1 MNHEY, CDR2 SVGEGT.

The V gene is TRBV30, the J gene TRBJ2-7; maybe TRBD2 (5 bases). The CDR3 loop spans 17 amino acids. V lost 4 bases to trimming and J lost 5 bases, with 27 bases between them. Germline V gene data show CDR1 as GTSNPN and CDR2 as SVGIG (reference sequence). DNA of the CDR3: TGTGCCTGGACCCAGGCGGGCCAGCACTTACCCTTCAACGAGCAGTACTTC. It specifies CAWTQAGQHLPFNEQYF.

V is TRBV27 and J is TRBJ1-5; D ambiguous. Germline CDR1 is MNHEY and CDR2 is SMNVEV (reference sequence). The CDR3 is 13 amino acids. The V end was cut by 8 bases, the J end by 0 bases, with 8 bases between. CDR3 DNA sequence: TGTGCCAGCTCTAGTCATAGCAATCAGCCCCAGCATTTT. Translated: CASSSHSNQPQHF.

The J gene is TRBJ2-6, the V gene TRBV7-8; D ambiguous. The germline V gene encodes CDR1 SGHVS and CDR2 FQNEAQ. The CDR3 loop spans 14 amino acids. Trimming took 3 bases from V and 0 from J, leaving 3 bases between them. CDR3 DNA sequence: TGTGCCAGCAGCTTGGTCTCTGGGGCCAACGTCCTGACTTTC. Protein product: CASSLVSGANVLTF.

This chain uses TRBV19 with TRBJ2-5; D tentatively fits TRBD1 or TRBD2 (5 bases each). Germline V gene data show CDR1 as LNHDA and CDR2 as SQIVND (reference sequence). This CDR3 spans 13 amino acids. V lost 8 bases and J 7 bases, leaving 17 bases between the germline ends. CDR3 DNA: TGTGCCAGTGGACCGGGACCCGAGGGGACCCAGTACTTC. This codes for CASGPGPEGTQYF. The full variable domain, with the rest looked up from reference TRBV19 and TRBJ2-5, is DGGITQSPKYLFRKEGQNVTLSCEQNLNHDAMYWYRQDPGQGLRLIYYSQIVNDFQKGDIAEGYSVSREKKESFPLTVTSAQKNPTAFYLCASGPGPEGTQYFGPGTRLLVL.

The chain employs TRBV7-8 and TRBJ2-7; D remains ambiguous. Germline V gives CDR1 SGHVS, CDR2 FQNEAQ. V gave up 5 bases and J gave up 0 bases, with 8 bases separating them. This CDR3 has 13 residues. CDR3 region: CASSLPYSYEQYF. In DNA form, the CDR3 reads TGTGCCAGCAGCCTACCCTACTCCTACGAGCAGTACTTC.